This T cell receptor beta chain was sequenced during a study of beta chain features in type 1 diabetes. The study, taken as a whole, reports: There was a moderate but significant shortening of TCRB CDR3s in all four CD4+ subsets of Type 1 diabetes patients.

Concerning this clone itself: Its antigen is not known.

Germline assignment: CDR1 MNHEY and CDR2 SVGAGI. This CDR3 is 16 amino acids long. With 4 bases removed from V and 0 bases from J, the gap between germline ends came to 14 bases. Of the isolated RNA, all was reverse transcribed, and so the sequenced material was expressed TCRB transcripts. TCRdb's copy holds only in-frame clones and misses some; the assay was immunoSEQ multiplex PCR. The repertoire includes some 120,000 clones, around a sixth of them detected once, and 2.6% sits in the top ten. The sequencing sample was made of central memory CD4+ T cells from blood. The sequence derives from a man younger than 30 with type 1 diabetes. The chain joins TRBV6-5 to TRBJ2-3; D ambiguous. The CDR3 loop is CASSSPTTTSTDTQYF. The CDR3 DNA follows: TGTGCCAGCAGTTCTCCAACTACCACTAGCACAGATACGCAGTATTTT.